The 30 T cell receptor beta chains in this list originate from one sample, sequenced in a study of T cell repertoires in MIS-A myocarditis. Sequencing was performed with immunoSEQ multiplex PCR; in TCRdb, only in-frame clones are kept and a portion is missing. This table has around 10,000 clones, around 88% appearing once. The sample was thoracic lymph node tissue obtained at autopsy. These receptor sequences come from a man between 18 and 35 years old with fulminant myocarditis from multisystem inflammatory syndrome in adults (MIS-A) after COVID-19.

J is TRBJ1-3 and V is TRBV5-1; 8 bases agree with TRBD1. V was pared by 3 bases and J by 0 bases, with 2 bases of the junction left unmatched. There are 15 residues in the CDR3. Per germline, CDR1 SGHRS and CDR2 YFSETQ. The DNA of the CDR3 is TGCGCCAGCAGCTCGGACAGGGCCTCTGGAAACACCATATATTTT. Translation: CASSSDRASGNTIYF.

This rearrangement joins TRBV2 to TRBJ2-6; D gene unclear. The CDR3 loop spans 14 amino acids. Germline assignment: CDR1 SNHLY and CDR2 FYNNEI. With 4 bases removed from V and 1 base from J, the gap between germline ends came to 5 bases. The CDR3 spells CASSGISGANVLTF. CDR3 coding DNA: TGTGCCAGCAGTGGGATATCTGGGGCCAACGTCCTGACTTTC. Drawing the rest from reference TRBV2 and TRBJ2-6, the complete variable domain is EPEVTQTPSHQVTQMGQEVILRCVPISNHLYFYWYRQILGQKVEFLVSFYNNEISEKSEIFDDQFSVERPDGSNFTLKIRSTKLEDSAMYFCASSGISGANVLTFGAGSRLTVL.

The rearrangement uses TRBV3-1 (or the pseudogene TRBV3-2) and TRBJ2-3; 8 bases line up with TRBD2. V lost 4 bases to trimming and J lost 5 bases; unmatched junction nucleotides: 8. The CDR3 contains 15 residues. CDR1 LGHDT and CDR2 YNNKEL come from the germline V gene (reference sequence). The CDR3 loop reads CASSRTPTSVDTQYF. In nucleotides, the CDR3 is TGTGCCAGCAGCCGCACCCCGACTAGCGTAGATACGCAGTATTTT.

This clone has a single count. CDR3 loop: CASSLDSTLTRFF. As DNA, the CDR3 is TGTGCCAGCAGTTTAGATTCTACACTTACCAGGTTTTTT. The chain combines TRBV12-3 or TRBV12-4 with TRBJ1-4, with unresolved D. The CDR3 is made up of 13 amino acids. V lost 1 base, J lost 16 bases, and 16 bases lay in between.

The chain employs TRBV19 and TRBJ2-1; 9 bases match TRBD2. Germline V gene data show CDR1 as LNHDA and CDR2 as SQIVND (reference sequence). The CDR3 consists of 15 residues. V lost 3 bases and J lost 6; bases outside the gene matches: 6. The chain's CDR3 is CASSILAGYPNEQFF. The CDR3 bases are TGTGCCAGTAGTATCCTAGCGGGATATCCCAATGAGCAGTTCTTC.

The rearrangement uses TRBV11-2 and TRBJ2-4, with 7 bases fitting TRBD1. The CDR3 spans 15 residues. Germline V gene lookup returns CDR1 SGHAT and CDR2 FQNNGV. V dropped 3 bases and J dropped 3; count of bases not matched to a gene: 5. The CDR3 sequence is CASSLDQGVKNIQYF. The CDR3 DNA reads as TGTGCCAGCAGCTTGGACCAGGGGGTCAAAAACATTCAGTACTTC.

V usage is TRBV18 and J usage is TRBJ2-7; D unclear. With 0 bases removed from V and 4 bases from J, the gap between germline ends came to 4 bases. Germline V lookup: CDR1 KGHSH, CDR2 LQKENI. The CDR3 spans 12 residues. CDR3 sequence (DNA): TGTGCCAGCTCACCACCGACATACGAGCAGTACTTC. Translation gives CASSPPTYEQYF.

The V gene is TRBV9, the J gene TRBJ1-3; the D gene is possibly TRBD1 (5 bases). CDR3 size: 15 residues. Trimming stripped 0 bases from V and 3 bases from J, with 10 bases between. Germline values: CDR1 SGDLS, CDR2 YYNGEE. This CDR3 is CASSVAPGVGNTIYF. CDR3 DNA: TGTGCCAGCAGCGTAGCTCCGGGGGTTGGAAACACCATATATTTT.

The rearrangement joins TRBV7-9 to TRBJ2-7; D is undetermined. The V end lost 2 bases, the J end lost 0 bases, and 2 bases lay between the germline ends. The CDR3 is made up of 12 amino acids. Germline assignment: CDR1 SEHNR and CDR2 FQNEAQ (reference sequence). The CDR3 loop is CASSLPSYEQYF. CDR3 DNA: TGTGCCAGCAGCTTACCCTCCTACGAGCAGTACTTC.

The chain links TRBV5-4 to TRBJ1-2, with TRBD1 as a possible D gene (5 bases). V was cut by 2 bases and J by 2 bases, with 7 bases left in between. The CDR3 is 13 amino acids. The germline CDR1 and CDR2 sequences are SGHNT and YYREEE (reference sequence). DNA for the CDR3: TGTGCCAGCAGCTTCGAGGGGAACTATGGCTACACCTTC. This codes for CASSFEGNYGYTF.

Worth noting for this clone: Its ends do not fully match the called genes, so a read error is possible. The V and J genes are TRBV4-3 and TRBJ1-2; D is unclear. CDR3 size: 17 residues. Germline CDR1 reads LGHNA; CDR2 reads YSLEER. CDR3: CASSQDPITPGAAKYYF. The CDR3 coding sequence is TGCGCCAGCAGCCAAGATCCCATTACCCCCGGAGCGGCAAAATATTACTTC.

J is TRBJ2-7 and V is TRBV5-4, with D possibly being TRBD2 (5 bases). The germline V gene has CDR1 SGHNT and CDR2 YYREEE (reference sequence). V lost 3 bases to trimming and J lost 4 bases, with 11 bases between them. This CDR3 region has 13 residues. CDR3 sequence: CASSSRTSYEQYF. For the CDR3, the DNA is TGTGCCAGCAGCTCCCGTACTAGTTACGAGCAGTACTTC.

The rearrangement joins TRBV27 to TRBJ2-3; D ambiguous. This CDR3 has 15 amino acids. CDR1 and CDR2 from the germline V gene are MNHEY and SMNVEV (reference sequence). V was trimmed by 1 base and J by 4 bases, leaving 12 bases between them. CDR3 in DNA: TGTGCCAGCAGTTTATTTTTGGATAGGTCAGATACGCAGTATTTT. Its translation is CASSLFLDRSDTQYF.

V usage is TRBV2 and J usage is TRBJ1-1, with D uncertain. The germline V gene has CDR1 SNHLY and CDR2 FYNNEI. Deletions cut 4 bases from V and 5 bases from J, with 14 bases between. CDR3 size: 14 residues. The CDR3 is CASSGTIRETEAFF. CDR3 bases: TGTGCCAGCAGTGGAACAATAAGAGAAACTGAAGCTTTCTTT.

This chain connects TRBV28 to TRBJ1-4; D gene unclear. This CDR3 is built from 14 residues. Trimming took off 6 bases at V and 7 bases at J, with 15 bases between the two ends. Germline assignment: CDR1 MDHEN and CDR2 SYDVKM. CDR3 region: CASSSVGSFEKLFF. The DNA of the CDR3 is TGTGCCAGCAGCTCCGTGGGCTCCTTTGAAAAACTGTTTTTT. Combining the CDR3 with reference TRBV28 and TRBJ1-4 gives the whole variable domain DVKVTQSSRYLVKRTGEKVFLECVQDMDHENMFWYRQDPGLGLRLIYFSYDVKMKEKGDIPEGYSVSREKKERFSLILESASTNQTSMYLCASSSVGSFEKLFFGSGTQLSVL.

The rearrangement joins TRBV4-1 to TRBJ1-1; D call uncertain. Germline CDR1 reads MGHRA; CDR2 reads YSYEKL. Trimming removed 1 base from V and 7 bases from J, with 13 bases in between. The CDR3 contains 14 residues. CDR3 loop: CASSQGSATGEAFF. The CDR3 bases are TGCGCCAGCAGCCAAGGGTCCGCCACGGGTGAAGCTTTCTTT.

In this sample, this clone turned up once. J is TRBJ1-4 and V is TRBV4-3, with 9 bases fitting TRBD1. V shed 3 bases, J shed 7 bases, and the junction held 6 bases outside the gene matches. CDR3 size: 15 residues. The germline CDR1 and CDR2 sequences are LGHNA and YSLEER. CDR3 in DNA: TGCGCCAGCAGCCATAACAGGGGGCCGGGTGAAAAACTGTTTTTT. This encodes CASSHNRGPGEKLFF.

The rearrangement links TRBV28 to TRBJ1-5; 10 bases are a match to TRBD1. Unmatched junction bases numbered 7, after V lost 1 base and J lost 7 bases. Germline V gene data show CDR1 as MDHEN and CDR2 as SYDVKM. CDR3 size: 16 residues. DNA of the CDR3: TGTGCCAGCAGTTTATCGGGACAGGGGATCGGACAGCCCCAGCATTTT. This codes for CASSLSGQGIGQPQHF.

V and J are TRBV28 and TRBJ1-2; D is possibly TRBD1 (6 bases). The V gene's germline CDR1 is MDHEN and CDR2 SYDVKM. Trimming took 6 bases from V and 2 from J, leaving 16 bases between them. The CDR3 covers 15 residues. CDR3 nucleotide sequence: TGTGCCAGCAGCCGAGGGGGAGCAACCAACTATGGCTACACCTTC. Translation gives CASSRGGATNYGYTF.

V gene TRBV2 combines with J gene TRBJ1-5, with D possibly being TRBD1 (5 bases). Germline V gene lookup returns CDR1 SNHLY and CDR2 FYNNEI. V was trimmed by 4 bases and J by 3 bases, leaving 10 bases between them. The CDR3 covers 14 residues. CDR3 in amino acids: CASSVGGNNQPQHF. The CDR3 bases are TGTGCCAGCAGTGTGGGGGGGAACAATCAGCCCCAGCATTTT.

This rearrangement joins TRBV28 to TRBJ2-7, with 7 positions matching TRBD2. The V gene end was trimmed by 3 bases and the J gene end by 3 bases; junction bases not matched to a gene: 5. This CDR3 region has 14 residues. The germline gives CDR1 MDHEN, CDR2 SYDVKM. Here the CDR3 DNA reads TGTGCCAGCAGTTTTCCAAGGGAGGGCTACGAGCAGTACTTC. Protein sequence: CASSFPREGYEQYF.

This rearrangement joins TRBV10-2 to TRBJ1-1, with a possible D match to TRBD1 (5 bases). Trimming stripped 2 bases from V and 7 bases from J, with 14 bases between. Germline CDR1 reads WSHSY; CDR2 reads SAAADI. This CDR3 comprises 14 residues. The DNA for the CDR3 is TGCGCCAGCAGTGAGGCTCTTACGGGGGGTGAAGCTTTCTTT. It specifies CASSEALTGGEAFF.

J is TRBJ2-7 and V is TRBV7-8; 9 nucleotides line up with TRBD1. The CDR3 spans 17 residues. Per germline, CDR1 SGHVS and CDR2 FQNEAQ. V shed 0 bases, J shed 0 bases, and the junction held 6 bases outside the gene matches. CDR3 sequence: CASSLAGQGPFSYEQYF. CDR3 nucleotides: TGTGCCAGCAGCTTAGCGGGACAGGGCCCCTTCTCCTACGAGCAGTACTTC.

This clone was found once. The chain employs TRBV24-1 and TRBJ2-1; TRBD1 aligns across 8 bases. Unmatched junction bases numbered 6, after V lost 5 bases and J lost 1 base. Germline V gene lookup returns CDR1 KGHDR and CDR2 SFDVKD. This CDR3 region has 16 residues. CDR3 region: CATSVQHRGSYNEQFF. DNA of the CDR3: TGTGCCACCAGTGTCCAACACAGGGGGTCCTACAATGAGCAGTTCTTC.

The chain links TRBV6-5 to TRBJ1-3; TRBD1 might be the D (5 bases). The CDR3 is 12 residues long. Trimming left V 2 bases short and J 9 bases short, with 8 bases between. Germline assignment: CDR1 MNHEY and CDR2 SVGAGI. Written as DNA, the CDR3 is TGTGCCAGCAGTTACAGGGGAGGCACCATATATTTT. The encoded protein is CASSYRGGTIYF.

This clone occurred a few times. The DNA of the CDR3 is TGTGCCAGCAGCCCCCAGGCCCCCGGGACAGGGAATTCGGGCTACACCTTC. This translates into CASSPQAPGTGNSGYTF. The V and J genes are TRBV9 and TRBJ1-2; TRBD1 matches 9 bases. This CDR3 is built from 17 residues. V lost 4 bases to trimming and J lost 8 bases; unmatched junction nucleotides: 18. CDR1 and CDR2 from the germline V gene are SGDLS and YYNGEE.

V gene TRBV28 combines with J gene TRBJ1-4, with 11 nucleotides matching TRBD1. The germline CDR1 and CDR2 sequences are MDHEN and SYDVKM. J lost 1 base, V lost 2 bases, and 6 bases had no gene match. The CDR3 consists of 18 residues. CDR3 in amino acids: CASSLEVDRGQTNEKLFF. The CDR3 bases are TGTGCCAGCAGTTTAGAGGTGGACAGGGGGCAAACTAATGAAAAACTGTTTTTT.

The chain carries TRBV7-9 and TRBJ2-3; no firm D call. The CDR3 sequence is 15 residues long. V lost 2 bases, J lost 0 bases, and 9 bases lay in between. Looked up from germline, CDR1 is SEHNR and CDR2 is FQNEAQ (reference sequence). The CDR3 region is CASSLRQFSTDTQYF. CDR3 nucleotide sequence: TGTGCCAGCAGCTTAAGACAATTTAGCACAGATACGCAGTATTTT.

J is TRBJ1-2 and V is TRBV12-3 or TRBV12-4, with TRBD1 matching over 7 bases. V dropped 5 bases and J dropped 4; count of bases not matched to a gene: 4. This CDR3 region has 13 residues. The CDR3 coding sequence is TGTGCCAGCAGTAGACAGGGCGGCTATGGCTACACCTTC. Its protein is CASSRQGGYGYTF.

The chain employs TRBV3-1 (or the pseudogene TRBV3-2) and TRBJ2-5; 8 positions match TRBD2. From germline, CDR1 is LGHDT and CDR2 YNNKEL (reference sequence). J was trimmed by 2 bases and V by 4 bases; bases with no gene match: 6. CDR3 length: 15 amino acids. Here the CDR3 reads CASSRSTSEQETQYF. The CDR3 DNA follows: TGTGCCAGCAGCCGGTCGACTAGCGAACAAGAGACCCAGTACTTC.